This T cell receptor (beta chain) derives from a study of blood T cell repertoires in COVID-19. Study overall: Samples came from the United States, Italy and Spain, spanning acute and convalescent COVID-19. T cells, B-cell-depleted T cells, or PBMCs supplied cDNA or gDNA.

Germline V gene data show CDR1 as LNHDA and CDR2 as SQIVND (reference sequence). With V trimmed by 3 bases and J by 1 base, 1 base remained unmatched. The length of the CDR3 is 15 residues. Authors' methods: Nucleated cell number was recorded as an estimate derived from reference gene primer amplification. Profiled with immunoSEQ multiplex PCR; TCRdb holds only in-frame clones, not every one. Clone size and V and J calls were adopted from that table, with D and trimming inferred from the DNA. The top ten clones hold approximately 5.6% of a sample with around 60,000 clones, roughly 88% of them seen once.

Sequences were obtained from peripheral blood. The sequence came from a woman aged 55-70 years with acute or convalescent COVID-19. The chain combines TRBV19 with TRBJ1-5, with 9 bases lining up with TRBD1. The CDR3 reads CASSIGTGSNQPQHF. The CDR3 DNA reads as TGTGCCAGTAGTATTGGGACAGGGAGCAATCAGCCCCAGCATTTT. Full variable domain (missing parts from reference TRBV19 and TRBJ1-5): DGGITQSPKYLFRKEGQNVTLSCEQNLNHDAMYWYRQDPGQGLRLIYYSQIVNDFQKGDIAEGYSVSREKKESFPLTVTSAQKNPTAFYLCASSIGTGSNQPQHFGDGTRLSIL.